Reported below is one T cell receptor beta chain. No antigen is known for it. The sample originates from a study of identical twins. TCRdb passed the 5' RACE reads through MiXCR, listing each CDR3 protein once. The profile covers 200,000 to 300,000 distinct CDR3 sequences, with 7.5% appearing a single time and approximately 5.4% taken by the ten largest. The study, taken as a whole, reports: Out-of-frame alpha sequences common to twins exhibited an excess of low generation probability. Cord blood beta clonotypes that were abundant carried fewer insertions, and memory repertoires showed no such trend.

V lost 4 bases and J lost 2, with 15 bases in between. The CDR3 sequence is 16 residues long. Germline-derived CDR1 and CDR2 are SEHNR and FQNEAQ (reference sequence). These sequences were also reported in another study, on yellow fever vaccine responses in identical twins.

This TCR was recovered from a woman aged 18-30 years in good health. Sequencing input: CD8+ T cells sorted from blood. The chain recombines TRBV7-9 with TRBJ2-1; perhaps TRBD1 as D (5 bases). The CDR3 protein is CASSSREADPYNEQFF. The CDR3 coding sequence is TGTGCCAGCAGCTCCAGGGAAGCTGACCCCTACAATGAGCAGTTCTTC.